This T cell receptor (beta chain) was sequenced during a study of shared clonotypes between healthy human individuals. The CDR3 has 14 amino acids. In germline, CDR1 is MNHEY, CDR2 SMNVEV (reference sequence). V was cut by 10 bases and J by 3 bases, with 15 bases left in between. Assay: immunoSEQ multiplex PCR; the TCRdb copy retains only in-frame clones and omits some. Among some 740,000 clones listed, approximately 92% were seen once. CD45RO-negative, CCR7-selected cells formed the naive CD8 fraction, which excluded terminally differentiated effector memory CD45RA+ cells. None of the donors, who were healthy HIV-negative adults, had recently had acute infections or vaccinations. Comment on this clone: No antigen is known for it.

Study-level results: Between four donors, naive CD4 clonotypes were shared at a level of around 5.1%.

The V gene is TRBV27, the J gene TRBJ2-2, with D tentatively TRBD2 (6 bases). This TCR came from a man aged 30 to 45 in good health. The specimen was naive CD8+ T cells sorted from blood. Here the CDR3 reads CATQKEGHTGELFF. CDR3 nucleotide sequence: TGTGCCACCCAAAAGGAGGGGCACACCGGGGAGCTGTTTTTT.